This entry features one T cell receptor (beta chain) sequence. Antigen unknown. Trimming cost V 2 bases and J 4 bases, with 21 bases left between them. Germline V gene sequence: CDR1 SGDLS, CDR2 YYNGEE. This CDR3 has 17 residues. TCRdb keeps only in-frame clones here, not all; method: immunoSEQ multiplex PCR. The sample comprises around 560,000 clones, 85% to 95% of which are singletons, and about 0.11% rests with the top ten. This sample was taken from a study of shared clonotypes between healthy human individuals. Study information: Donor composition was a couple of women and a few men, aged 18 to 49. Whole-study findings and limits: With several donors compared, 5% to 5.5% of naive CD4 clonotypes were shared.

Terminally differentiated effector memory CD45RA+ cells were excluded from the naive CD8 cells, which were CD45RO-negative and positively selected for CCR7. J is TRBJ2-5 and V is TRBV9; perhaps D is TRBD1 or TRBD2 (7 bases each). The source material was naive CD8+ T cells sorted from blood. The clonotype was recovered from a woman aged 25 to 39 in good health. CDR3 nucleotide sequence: TGTGCCAGCAGCGTTAGGGAGGGACAGTGGAGGGGAGAGACCCAGTACTTC. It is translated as CASSVREGQWRGETQYF.